A selection of T cell receptor beta chains follows, all from one sample in a study of response to subunit inactivated influenza vaccine. TCRdb itself ran the RT-PCR reads through MiXCR, one entry per CDR3 protein. The data contain just over 300,000 distinct CDR3 sequences, just over 20% of them seen just once; the ten biggest clones take up 10% to 13%. Sample: PBMCs from blood, taken approximately 22 months after vaccination. Receptors originate from a man aged 45 to 75 who received an inactivated influenza vaccine. Both conserved end residues are part of each CDR3. Fields, in order: clone size, D gene, J gene, V gene, CDR3 DNA, CDR3 protein. The D gene is left open where the match is weak. Rows give clone size only sometimes, using once, few, many, or a class for an expanded clone.

abundance: NA; d_gene: NA; j_gene: TRBJ2-3; v_gene: TRBV5-1; CDR3nt: TGCGCCAGCAGACCCGGAGGATCTAGCACAGATACGCAGTATTTT; CDR3aa: CASRPGGSSTDTQYF
abundance: once; d_gene: TRBD1; j_gene: TRBJ2-7; v_gene: TRBV5-4; CDR3nt: TGTGCCAGCGGCCCCGGGACAGGTACCTACGAGCAGTACTTC; CDR3aa: CASGPGTGTYEQYF
abundance: NA; d_gene: TRBD2; j_gene: TRBJ2-1; v_gene: TRBV9; CDR3nt: TGTGCCAGCAGCACCTCAACCGGGGCAGCGGGGGGATACAATGAGCAGTTCTTC; CDR3aa: CASSTSTGAAGGYNEQFF
abundance: few; d_gene: NA; j_gene: TRBJ1-2; v_gene: TRBV6-2/TRBV6-3; CDR3nt: TGTGCCAGCAGTTACTCCGGGAGACAGATTTATGGCTACACCTTC; CDR3aa: CASSYSGRQIYGYTF
abundance: few; d_gene: TRBD1; j_gene: TRBJ1-4; v_gene: TRBV4-1; CDR3nt: TGCGCCAGCAGCCCTGGGACAGGGGGCAGACGACGAGAAAAACTGTTTTTT; CDR3aa: CASSPGTGGRRREKLFF
abundance: NA; d_gene: TRBD1; j_gene: TRBJ2-1; v_gene: TRBV19; CDR3nt: TGTGCCAGTAGTACCCCCGGGACAGGGGCGAGCTCCTACAATGAGCAGTTCTTC; CDR3aa: CASSTPGTGASSYNEQFF
abundance: NA; d_gene: NA; j_gene: TRBJ1-2; v_gene: TRBV12-3/TRBV12-4; CDR3nt: TGTGCCAGCAGTGTATCATCCTATGGCTACACCTTC; CDR3aa: CASSVSSYGYTF
abundance: NA; d_gene: NA; j_gene: TRBJ1-3; v_gene: TRBV20-1; CDR3nt: TGCAGTGCTAGACCCTATTTCTCTGGAAACACCATATATTTT; CDR3aa: CSARPYFSGNTIYF
abundance: few; d_gene: NA; j_gene: TRBJ2-7; v_gene: TRBV3-1; CDR3nt: TGTGCCAGCAGCCTTCGGACGGTCTCCTACGAGCAGTACTTC; CDR3aa: CASSLRTVSYEQYF
abundance: NA; d_gene: NA; j_gene: TRBJ1-2; v_gene: TRBV12-3/TRBV12-4; CDR3nt: TGTGCCAGCTGCACCCCGGGAGGCTATGGCTACACCTTC; CDR3aa: CASCTPGGYGYTF
abundance: few; d_gene: NA; j_gene: TRBJ1-5; v_gene: TRBV15; CDR3nt: TGTGCCACCAGCAGAGCCCCCAGACGTGGACAGAAAAATCAGCCCCAGCATTTT; CDR3aa: CATSRAPRRGQKNQPQHF
abundance: NA; d_gene: TRBD2; j_gene: TRBJ2-7; v_gene: TRBV28; CDR3nt: TGTGCCAGCAGCTCCCACGGGACTAGCGGGAGGGCCTTATCCTACGAGCAGTACTTC; CDR3aa: CASSSHGTSGRALSYEQYF
abundance: few; d_gene: TRBD2; j_gene: TRBJ2-2; v_gene: TRBV6-1; CDR3nt: TGTGCCAGCAGTCTCATCACCGGGACTAGCGCCGGCGAGCTGTTTTTT; CDR3aa: CASSLITGTSAGELFF
abundance: few; d_gene: TRBD1; j_gene: TRBJ1-2; v_gene: TRBV20-1; CDR3nt: TGCAGTGCTCTCCGGACAGGAACTAACTATGGCTACACCTTC; CDR3aa: CSALRTGTNYGYTF
abundance: few; d_gene: TRBD1; j_gene: TRBJ1-4; v_gene: TRBV4-2; CDR3nt: TGTGCCAGCAGCCAAGATCGGGGACAGGGGTACGAAAAACTGTTTTTT; CDR3aa: CASSQDRGQGYEKLFF
abundance: few; d_gene: NA; j_gene: TRBJ1-1; v_gene: TRBV7-9; CDR3nt: TGTGCCAGCAGCCCCACGGGGGGGGAAATGAACACTGAAGCTTTCTTT; CDR3aa: CASSPTGGEMNTEAFF
abundance: NA; d_gene: NA; j_gene: TRBJ1-5; v_gene: TRBV4-1; CDR3nt: TGCGCCAGCAGCCCCTGGGCGGGTCAGCCCCAGCATTTT; CDR3aa: CASSPWAGQPQHF
abundance: few; d_gene: NA; j_gene: TRBJ1-1; v_gene: TRBV29-1; CDR3nt: TGCAGCGTACAGACAGATCTGACGCAGGCTTTCTTT; CDR3aa: CSVQTDLTQAFF